The rows below give T cell receptor beta chains drawn from one sample of a study of T-cell reconstitution after alpha-beta-depleted transplantation in children. TCRdb processed the PCR reads anew with MiXCR; each CDR3 protein has one entry. The table has about 980,000 distinct CDR3 sequences, less than 30% seen once; the top ten hold around 30%. Source: PBMCs, mostly from graft donor cells, taken 360 days after TCRalphabeta/CD19-depleted stem cell transplant. These receptors all come from a boy in the first two years of life who had a stem cell transplant for SCID, so the T cells may come from the graft donor. Each CDR3 is given with its conserved first and last residue. The D gene is left open where the match is weak. The size of a clone is reported for some rows only, either as once, few or many, or as a class for expanded clones.

cdr3_nt cdr3_aa j_call v_call d_call clone_size
TGTGCCAGCAGCCAGGGACAGCGATTGATCCAAGAGACCCAGTACTTC CASSQGQRLIQETQYF TRBJ2-5 TRBV11-1 TRBD1 few
TGTGCCAGCAGTTCACCGTTCGGGGGAGGCACTGAAGCTTTCTTT CASSSPFGGGTEAFF TRBJ1-1 TRBV6-5 - few
TGTGCCAGCAGCTTAGCCTCACTAATAAGCTACAATGAGCAGTTCTTC CASSLASLISYNEQFF TRBJ2-1 TRBV7-2 - few
TGTGCCAGCAGTTACTGGACGGGGGGCTCAGAAGCTTTCTTT CASSYWTGGSEAFF TRBJ1-1 TRBV6-5 - few
TGTGCCATCAGTGAGGGATCATACAATGAGCAGTTCTTC CAISEGSYNEQFF TRBJ2-1 TRBV10-3 - many
TGTGCCAGCAGCGTTGGGGATTCGGTTCAGTACTTC CASSVGDSVQYF TRBJ2-4 TRBV9 - -
TGTGCCAGCCGGGACAGCAGTGCAGATACGCAGTATTTT CASRDSSADTQYF TRBJ2-3 TRBV7-2 TRBD1 -
TGTGCCATCAGGGGGACAGAGGGGACCTACGAGCAGTACTTC CAIRGTEGTYEQYF TRBJ2-7 TRBV10-3 TRBD1 -
TGTGCCAGCAGCTTAGAAAGGGGGCGAGGTCGCAATCAGCCCCAGCATTTT CASSLERGRGRNQPQHF TRBJ1-5 TRBV11-2 TRBD1 few
TGTGCCAGCATCCATACCTCTAACTATGGCTACACCTTC CASIHTSNYGYTF TRBJ1-2 TRBV2 - few
TGTGCCAGCAGTGTCCCAGTCCAAGAGACCCAGTACTTC CASSVPVQETQYF TRBJ2-5 TRBV28 - once
TGTGCCAGCAGAAAGACGATCAATGAGCAGTTCTTC CASRKTINEQFF TRBJ2-1 TRBV6-2/TRBV6-3 - -
TGCAGCGTTCGCCAGGGGGGGCTTAGCACAGATACGCAGTATTTT CSVRQGGLSTDTQYF TRBJ2-3 TRBV29-1 - -
TGTGCCAGCAGTCGGCGGACCACTCTTACATACAATGAGCAGTTCTTC CASSRRTTLTYNEQFF TRBJ2-1 TRBV28 - -
TGTGCCAGCAGTTCCGGGACAGGGCGCGAGCAGTACTTC CASSSGTGREQYF TRBJ2-7 TRBV12-3/TRBV12-4 TRBD1 -
TGCAGTGCTGGCCCGAACACTGAAGCTTTCTTT CSAGPNTEAFF TRBJ1-1 TRBV20-1 - few
TGTGCCAGCAGTGCGACAGGTTATGCGCCTAATAGCAATCAGCCCCAGCATTTT CASSATGYAPNSNQPQHF TRBJ1-5 TRBV6-2/TRBV6-3 - -
TGCAGTGCCCCCGACAGCCAGAACACTGAAGCTTTCTTT CSAPDSQNTEAFF TRBJ1-1 TRBV20-1 - few
TGTGCCAGCAGCCCCCGTGGGAGCGGAGAGACCCAGTACTTC CASSPRGSGETQYF TRBJ2-5 TRBV28 - few
TGCGCCAGCAGCCTTGAAATCCGACTGTTTACCTACGAGCAGTACTTC CASSLEIRLFTYEQYF TRBJ2-7 TRBV4-1 - -
TGCAGTGCTGTGGGGTCCCAAGAGACCCAGTACTTC CSAVGSQETQYF TRBJ2-5 TRBV20-1 - few
TGCGCCAGCAGCTTCGCCCAGGGCCAAACCGGGGAGCTGTTTTTT CASSFAQGQTGELFF TRBJ2-2 TRBV5-1 - many
TGTGCCAGCAGCAACCGCGGGACAGGGGGGTTCTACGAGCAGTACTTC CASSNRGTGGFYEQYF TRBJ2-7 TRBV12-3/TRBV12-4 TRBD1 -
TGTGCCAGCAGCTTACCCGGGGTTAGCACAGATACGCAGTATTTT CASSLPGVSTDTQYF TRBJ2-3 TRBV7-9 - -
TGTGCCACCAGTGGTTGGGGGAAGGGGTCCACAGATACGCAGTATTTT CATSGWGKGSTDTQYF TRBJ2-3 TRBV24-1 - -
TGTGCCAGCATAATCGCCCGCGGTCAGCCCCAGCATTTT CASIIARGQPQHF TRBJ1-5 TRBV28 - few
TGTGCCAGCAGTTTAAGCACGTCTCTAACCGACCGCTGGGACTACTACGAGCAGTACTTC CASSLSTSLTDRWDYYEQYF TRBJ2-7 TRBV28 TRBD2 -
TGTGCCACCAGCAGAGATACGGCAGGGGCCTACGAGCAGTACTTC CATSRDTAGAYEQYF TRBJ2-7 TRBV15 - -